The subject of this entry is one TCR beta chain. Profiled with immunoSEQ multiplex PCR; TCRdb holds only in-frame clones, not every one. Of around 26,000 clones in the sample, 60% to 70% are singletons; the top ten hold 7.3%. V was shortened by 5 bases and J by 0 bases, with 12 bases between the two germline ends. The CDR3 contains 15 residues. The germline V gene encodes CDR1 SNHLY and CDR2 FYNNEI. This sample is drawn from a study of blood T cell repertoires in COVID-19. Study-wide background: Collection of acute and convalescent COVID-19 samples took place in the United States, Italy and Spain. PBMCs, B-cell-depleted T cells, or T cells were the source of the cDNA or gDNA that made up the material.

The receptor comes from a man in his fifties or sixties with active or convalescent COVID-19. The source material was peripheral blood. The genes are TRBV2 and TRBJ2-3; D might be TRBD1 (7 bases). CDR3 bases: TGTGCCAGCAGTTCTTCAGGGGGGAGCACAGATACGCAGTATTTT. Amino acids: CASSSSGGSTDTQYF.